This TCR beta chain was obtained from a study of spatial heterogeneity in lung cancer. Whole-study results and caveats: Counts of expanded alpha and beta TCRs within tumors tracked the tumor nonsynonymous mutation count.

Via MiXCR, TCRdb re-called the 5' RACE reads, giving one row per CDR3 protein. The data hold approximately 21,000 distinct CDR3 sequences, with around 5% observed a single time. Time point in this sample: sample taken at primary tumor resection. This clonotype was picked up many times. The target antigen is unknown. The sequences come from lung tumor tissue, collected at surgery. The clonotype was recovered from a male donor with early-stage non-small cell lung cancer.

CDR3 in amino acids: CASRTDRDGNIQYF. CDR3 DNA: TGTGCCAGCAGGACAGACAGAGACGGAAACATTCAGTACTTC. The V gene is TRBV6-5, the J gene TRBJ2-4, with D possibly TRBD1 on 5 matching bases. This CDR3 has 14 amino acids. Germline values: CDR1 MNHEY, CDR2 SVGAGI. V was trimmed by 6 bases and J by 6 bases, leaving 15 bases between them.